The clone carrying this TCR beta chain appeared a single time. Unique molecular identifiers were incorporated when the TCRbeta library was constructed. TCRdb itself ran the PCR reads through MiXCR, one entry per CDR3 protein. Here the sample spans some 500,000 distinct CDR3 sequences, around a third being singletons. The sample belongs to a study of T-cell reconstitution after alpha-beta-depleted transplantation in children. The sequences come from PBMCs from the stem cell graft donor, collected from the stem cell graft. This receptor was identified in a human donor who donated a stem cell graft to a child with aplastic anemia.

The CDR3 here is CSARVRLDEQYF. In nucleotides, the CDR3 is TGCAGTGCTAGAGTGCGTCTTGATGAGCAGTACTTC. V gene TRBV20-1 combines with J gene TRBJ2-7; D is uncertain. V was pared by 1 base and J by 7 bases, with 11 bases between. The CDR3 is made up of 12 amino acids. Germline V gives CDR1 DFQATT, CDR2 SNEGSKA (reference sequence).